The 30 T cell receptor beta chains listed next were all sequenced from one sample in a study of vaccination and CD4 T cells after COVID-19. Specified treatment: roughly 10-day PBMC culture with coronavirus spike peptide pools or control peptides (ViraFEST assay). Scientists ran DNA taken from cultured CD4+ T cells through the Oncomine TCR Beta short-read assay for sequencing. From the PCR reads, TCRdb called clonotypes with MiXCR, one entry per CDR3 protein. The sample consists of roughly 14,000 distinct CDR3 sequences, roughly 55% of them appearing once. These receptors' antigens are unknown. Sample: CD4+ T cells from blood, cultured in vitro. These receptors all come from a human donor who had recovered from COVID-19.

Written as DNA, the CDR3 is TGCAGCGTGGCAGAAAATAGCAATCAGCCCCAGCATTTT. This encodes CSVAENSNQPQHF. The V and J genes are TRBV29-1 and TRBJ1-5; D is ambiguous. Trimming removed 6 bases at V and 0 bases at J, with 9 bases between. Germline V gene sequence: CDR1 SQVTM, CDR2 ANQGSEA. The CDR3 covers 13 residues.

The genes are TRBV19 and TRBJ1-4; 7 nucleotides match TRBD1. CDR3 length equals 15 residues. V trimming: 6 bases; J trimming: 7 bases; junction bases outside the gene matches: 11. Germline CDR1 reads LNHDA; CDR2 reads SQIVND (reference sequence). CDR3 nucleotide sequence: TGTGCCAGTAGCAAGAGGGACAGTAACATTGAAAAACTGTTTTTT. This translates into CASSKRDSNIEKLFF.

The CDR3, as DNA: TGCAGTGCTAGAGATGCGGCGGAGGATGAAGCTTTCTTT. Amino acids: CSARDAAEDEAFF. The rearrangement uses TRBV20-1 and TRBJ1-1; the D is unclear. This CDR3 has 13 amino acids. The germline V and J ends were trimmed by 0 bases and 7 bases, with 12 bases remaining between them. Germline V lookup: CDR1 DFQATT, CDR2 SNEGSKA (reference sequence).

The rearrangement uses TRBV2 and TRBJ2-1; D is uncertain. The CDR3 is made up of 15 amino acids. In germline, CDR1 is SNHLY, CDR2 FYNNEI. V was trimmed by 4 bases and J by 0 bases, leaving 10 bases between them. CDR3 in DNA: TGTGCCAGCAGTGGGATCTTAACCTCCTACAATGAGCAGTTCTTC. Protein sequence: CASSGILTSYNEQFF.

The rearrangement joins TRBV20-1 to TRBJ2-7, with 7 bases fitting TRBD2. V trimming: 2 bases; J trimming: 1 base; junction bases outside the gene matches: 8. The CDR3 runs to 15 residues. Germline assignment: CDR1 DFQATT and CDR2 SNEGSKA (reference sequence). CDR3 nucleotide sequence: TGCAGTGCTAGAAATGTACTAGCGTGGTCCTACGAGCAGTACTTC. Its protein product is CSARNVLAWSYEQYF.

V is TRBV7-7 and J is TRBJ2-3, with 10 bases matching TRBD2. Germline CDR1 reads SSHAT; CDR2 reads FNYEAQ (reference sequence). J gave up 1 base and V 1 base, and 5 bases lay outside the gene matches. The CDR3 runs to 17 residues. The CDR3 spells CASSLGASGSRTDTQYF. CDR3 DNA: TGTGCCAGCAGCTTAGGAGCTAGCGGGAGCCGCACAGATACGCAGTATTTT.

The sample holds a few counts of this clonotype. The chain is built from TRBV11-2 and TRBJ2-5; D unresolved. Trimming shortened V by 4 bases and J by 8 bases, and 8 bases separated the two germline ends. In germline, CDR1 is SGHAT, CDR2 FQNNGV. The CDR3 extends over 11 amino acids. CDR3 sequence (DNA): TGTGCCAGCAGCTCGCAGTTTACCCAGTACTTC. Its protein product is CASSSQFTQYF.

For the CDR3, the DNA is TGTGCCAGCTCACGTGATGGGGGCGCGGACACTGAAGCTTTCTTT. The encoded protein is CASSRDGGADTEAFF. The chain is built from TRBV18 and TRBJ1-1, with D perhaps TRBD1 (6 bases). The CDR3 has 15 amino acids. V was pared by 4 bases and J by 3 bases, with 15 bases between. Germline assignment: CDR1 KGHSH and CDR2 LQKENI. The full variable domain, with the rest looked up from reference TRBV18 and TRBJ1-1, is NAGVMQNPRHLVRRRGQEARLRCSPMKGHSHVYWYRQLPEEGLKFMVYLQKENIIDESGMPKERFSAEFPKEGPSILRIQQVVRGDSAAYFCASSRDGGADTEAFFGQGTRLTVV.

This clonotype was counted a few times. The rearrangement links TRBV19 to TRBJ1-2, with 9 positions matching TRBD1. The germline CDR1 and CDR2 sequences are LNHDA and SQIVND (reference sequence). The CDR3 is 14 residues long. The J segment lost 4 bases and the V segment lost 3 bases, leaving 3 bases of the junction unmatched. CDR3 residues: CASSIRDRAYGYTF. As DNA, the CDR3 is TGTGCCAGTAGTATCCGGGACAGGGCCTATGGCTACACCTTC.

J is TRBJ2-2 and V is TRBV12-3 or TRBV12-4; tentatively, D is TRBD1 or TRBD2 (5 bases each). V was cut by 1 base and J by 5 bases, with 5 bases left in between. The CDR3 has 13 amino acids. The CDR3 loop is CASSLGGTGELFF. The CDR3 DNA follows: TGTGCCAGCAGTTTAGGGGGGACCGGGGAGCTGTTTTTT.

The chain joins TRBV10-1 to TRBJ1-5; 7 bases fit TRBD1. After removal of 8 bases from V and 6 bases from J, the junction contained 10 bases not matched to a gene. The V gene's germline CDR1 is WNHNN and CDR2 SYGVQD (reference sequence). This CDR3 comprises 14 residues. The CDR3 DNA reads as TGCGCCAGCTCTTCGGGACAGTTAACTCAGCCCCAGCATTTT. Translated: CASSSGQLTQPQHF.

The sample holds one count of this clonotype. V and J are TRBV6-1 and TRBJ1-3; D is unresolved. V lost 2 bases and J lost 0, with 11 bases in between. Germline V lookup: CDR1 MNHNS, CDR2 SASEGT. The CDR3 is 16 residues long. CDR3 DNA: TGTGCCAGCAGTGAATACCGATCCGCCTCTGGAAACACCATATATTTT. The encoded protein is CASSEYRSASGNTIYF.

This chain joins TRBV2 and TRBJ2-1, with 11 bases that match TRBD2. Germline V gene sequence: CDR1 SNHLY, CDR2 FYNNEI. V shed 5 bases, J shed 7 bases, and the junction held 16 bases outside the gene matches. The CDR3 runs to 18 residues. CDR3 amino acids: CASSPRAQLAGVGNEQFF. CDR3 coding DNA: TGTGCCAGCAGTCCAAGGGCCCAACTAGCGGGAGTCGGGAATGAGCAGTTCTTC.

The V gene is TRBV6-1, the J gene TRBJ2-5; tentatively, D is TRBD2 (6 bases). CDR1 MNHNS and CDR2 SASEGT come from the germline V gene. This CDR3 has 12 residues. The V and J ends lost 10 bases and 5 bases respectively, with 14 bases between them. CDR3 residues: CATRGLGETQYF. The CDR3 DNA reads TGTGCCACTAGGGGACTCGGGGAGACCCAGTACTTC.

The V and J genes are TRBV6-1 and TRBJ1-5; 9 positions agree with TRBD1. The CDR3 runs 16 residues. The V gene end was trimmed by 3 bases and the J gene end by 9 bases; junction bases not matched to a gene: 12. Per germline, CDR1 MNHNS and CDR2 SASEGT. The CDR3 reads CASSDSWTGATRPQHF. DNA for the CDR3: TGTGCCAGCAGTGACTCATGGACAGGGGCAACACGGCCCCAGCATTTT.

The V call is TRBV28, the J call TRBJ2-7; D unclear. The ends were cut back, 6 bases at V and 6 bases at J, with 18 bases in the middle. The CDR3 is 14 amino acids. Germline CDR1 reads MDHEN; CDR2 reads SYDVKM. CDR3 loop: CASSLILASPEQYF. CDR3 DNA sequence: TGTGCCAGCAGCCTCATTTTGGCCTCCCCCGAGCAGTACTTC.

Worth noting for this clonotype: A read error may account for a junction end that differs from germline. The V and J genes are TRBV19 and TRBJ1-2, with D unresolved. Per germline, CDR1 LNHDA and CDR2 SQIVND (reference sequence). The CDR3 is made up of 19 amino acids. The CDR3 DNA sequence: TGTGCCAGTAGGATAGACGCTCAATCGGGGTCTACGATCCGATATGGCTACACCTTC. It is translated as CASRIDAQSGSTIRYGYTF.

This clonotype has just a few counts. The V gene is TRBV7-2, the J gene TRBJ2-1; 9 bases align to TRBD2. The CDR3 extends over 15 amino acids. J gave up 7 bases and V 1 base, and 5 bases lay outside the gene matches. CDR1 is SGHTA, CDR2 FQGNSA, per germline. DNA of the CDR3: TGTGCCAGCAGCTTAGGTCGCACTAGCGGGAATGAGCAGTTCTTC. As protein: CASSLGRTSGNEQFF.

V is TRBV20-1 and J is TRBJ2-4, with D tentatively TRBD1 (6 bases). CDR3 length equals 15 residues. CDR1 and CDR2 (germline): DFQATT, SNEGSKA (reference sequence). The ends were cut back, 8 bases at V and 5 bases at J, with 22 bases in the middle. As DNA, the CDR3 is TGCAGTCCGAGAAACCCCCAGACAGGCCAAAACATTCAGTACTTC. Amino acids: CSPRNPQTGQNIQYF.

V and J are TRBV6-1 and TRBJ2-7; perhaps D is TRBD1 or TRBD2 (5 bases each). The V gene lost 6 bases and the J gene lost 2 bases, with 17 bases spanning the gap. This CDR3 region has 15 residues. Germline CDR1 MNHNS, CDR2 SASEGT. CDR3 in DNA: TGTGCCAGCAGCCAAGACGGGACGTACACCTACGAGCAGTACTTC. Protein sequence: CASSQDGTYTYEQYF.

The CDR3 DNA is TGCAGTGCTAGTGCCGGGGCAGGGACAGGAAACACCATATATTTT. Protein product: CSASAGAGTGNTIYF. The genes are TRBV20-1 and TRBJ1-3, with a weak D call TRBD1 (6 bases). Germline-derived CDR1 and CDR2 are DFQATT and SNEGSKA (reference sequence). Trimming shortened V by 3 bases and J by 4 bases, and 16 bases separated the two germline ends. This CDR3 comprises 15 residues.

The genes are TRBV5-6 and TRBJ2-5; no clear D gene. Germline CDR1 is SGHDT and CDR2 is YYEEEE. With 0 bases removed from V and 4 bases from J, the gap between germline ends came to 7 bases. This CDR3 has 13 amino acids. The CDR3 loop reads CASSLGLRETQYF. The CDR3 nucleotides read TGTGCCAGCAGCTTGGGTCTTAGAGAGACCCAGTACTTC. Using reference TRBV5-6 and TRBJ2-5 for the parts outside the CDR3, the full variable domain is DAGVTQSPTHLIKTRGQQVTLRCSPKSGHDTVSWYQQALGQGPQFIFQYYEEEERQRGNFPDRFSGHQFPNYSSELNVNALLLGDSALYLCASSLGLRETQYFGPGTRLLVL.

J is TRBJ2-7 and V is TRBV2, with a weak D call TRBD1 (5 bases). Trimming took 5 bases from V and 3 from J, leaving 8 bases between them. The CDR3 sequence is 12 residues long. From germline, CDR1 is SNHLY and CDR2 FYNNEI. The CDR3 loop is CASSKTDYEQYF. In DNA form, the CDR3 reads TGTGCCAGCAGTAAGACAGACTACGAGCAGTACTTC.

The chain recombines TRBV20-1 with TRBJ2-3, with D perhaps TRBD1 (5 bases). This CDR3 is built from 16 residues. Trimming shortened V by 2 bases and J by 0 bases, and 15 bases separated the two germline ends. Germline CDR1 reads DFQATT; CDR2 reads SNEGSKA (reference sequence). CDR3 DNA sequence: TGCAGTGCTAGACCTCCAGGGTTTAGGAGCACAGATACGCAGTATTTT. Encoded protein: CSARPPGFRSTDTQYF.

The rearrangement links TRBV29-1 to TRBJ1-2, with D tentatively TRBD1 (5 bases). Germline V lookup: CDR1 SQVTM, CDR2 ANQGSEA. With 2 bases removed from V and 0 bases from J, the gap between germline ends came to 10 bases. The CDR3 is 14 amino acids. CDR3 amino acids: CSVEYPGTNYGYTF. CDR3 nucleotides: TGCAGCGTTGAATATCCAGGGACTAACTATGGCTACACCTTC.

V gene TRBV12-3 or TRBV12-4 combines with J gene TRBJ2-7; 9 bases fit TRBD1. The CDR3 is 16 amino acids. Trimming cost V 2 bases and J 4 bases; bases outside gene matches: 9. CDR3 sequence (DNA): TGTGCCAGCAGTTTAAAGTCCCCGGGACAGGGTTACGAGCAGTACTTC. It specifies CASSLKSPGQGYEQYF.

The chain uses TRBV11-1 and TRBJ2-7; D is ambiguous. Germline values: CDR1 SGHAT, CDR2 FQDESV (reference sequence). The CDR3 contains 13 residues. V lost 2 bases and J 1 base, leaving 6 bases between the germline ends. The CDR3 loop reads CASSLQSSYEQYF. CDR3 coding DNA: TGTGCCAGCAGCTTACAGAGTTCCTACGAGCAGTACTTC. The whole variable domain, remainder taken from reference TRBV11-1 and TRBJ2-7, is EAEVAQSPRYKITEKSQAVAFWCDPISGHATLYWYRQILGQGPELLVQFQDESVVDDSQLPKDRFSAERLKGVDSTLKIQPAELGDSAMYLCASSLQSSYEQYFGPGTRLTVT.

The V call is TRBV2, the J call TRBJ2-1, with TRBD2 matching over 10 bases. The V segment lost 6 bases and the J segment 4 bases; nucleotides outside the gene matches: 6. Germline V lookup: CDR1 SNHLY, CDR2 FYNNEI. The CDR3 sequence is 15 residues long. CDR3 sequence (DNA): TGTGCCAGCAGGGCAGGACTAGCGGTATACAATGAGCAGTTCTTC. Translated: CASRAGLAVYNEQFF.

The chain joins TRBV7-2 to TRBJ1-1; no clear D. The CDR3 extends over 14 amino acids. In germline, CDR1 is SGHTA, CDR2 FQGNSA. The V end lost 4 bases, the J end lost 0 bases, and 9 bases lay between the germline ends. This CDR3 is CASSSVGMNTEAFF. The CDR3 DNA is TGTGCCAGCAGCTCCGTAGGCATGAACACTGAAGCTTTCTTT.

This chain links TRBV28 with TRBJ1-5, with D unclear. Deletions cut 2 bases from V and 0 bases from J, with 11 bases between. CDR1 is MDHEN and CDR2 is SYDVKM in the germline V gene. This CDR3 comprises 16 residues. The CDR3 protein is CASSLVVYYSNQPQHF. The CDR3 DNA reads TGTGCCAGCAGTTTAGTGGTCTACTATAGCAATCAGCCCCAGCATTTT.